This entry lists 5 T cell receptor beta chains sequenced from one sample in a study of shared clonotypes between healthy human individuals. The naive CD8 fraction comprised CD45RO-negative cells positively selected for CCR7 and excluded terminally differentiated effector memory CD45RA+ cells. Clones were sequenced by immunoSEQ multiplex PCR, and TCRdb holds only the in-frame ones, with some missing. The sample holds about 2 million clones; roughly 94% are singletons and the top ten take about 1.1%. Sequenced sample: naive CD8+ T cells sorted from blood. Every receptor here comes from a man aged 18 to 30 in good health.

This CDR3 is CATLAGDPLELFF. CDR3 DNA sequence: TGTGCCACTCTCGCGGGGGACCCCCTGGAGCTGTTTTTT. V usage is TRBV13 and J usage is TRBJ2-2, with 7 bases matching TRBD2. V shed 10 bases, J shed 10 bases, and the junction held 12 bases outside the gene matches. The CDR3 sequence is 13 residues long. CDR1 PRHDT and CDR2 FYEKMQ come from the germline V gene (reference sequence).

The V call is TRBV6-1, the J call TRBJ2-7; no clear D gene. The CDR3 loop spans 14 amino acids. The V and J ends lost 2 bases and 0 bases respectively, with 8 bases between them. Germline assignment: CDR1 MNHNS and CDR2 SASEGT. CDR3 amino acids: CASSEPESSYEQYF. In DNA form, the CDR3 reads TGTGCCAGCAGTGAACCCGAGAGCTCCTACGAGCAGTACTTC.

V usage is TRBV6-5 and J usage is TRBJ1-2; D is unresolved. Germline V lookup: CDR1 MNHEY, CDR2 SVGAGI. V was pared by 5 bases and J by 3 bases, with 13 bases between. The CDR3 contains 14 residues. The CDR3 here is CASSTEEGDYGYTF. The DNA of the CDR3 is TGTGCCAGCAGTACCGAGGAGGGTGACTATGGCTACACCTTC.

The chain joins TRBV27 to TRBJ2-3; TRBD2 is a possible D gene (6 bases). The germline gives CDR1 MNHEY, CDR2 SMNVEV (reference sequence). The length of the CDR3 is 13 residues. V was shortened by 1 base and J by 4 bases, with 6 bases between the two germline ends. The CDR3 nucleotides read TGTGCCAGCAGTTTATGGGACTCAGATACGCAGTATTTT. Residues: CASSLWDSDTQYF.

With respect to this clone: Other DNA variants within this sample encode the same CDR3. V gene TRBV7-6 combines with J gene TRBJ2-7; D gene unclear. This CDR3 comprises 13 residues. CDR1 SGHVS and CDR2 FNYEAQ come from the germline V gene. V lost 2 bases to trimming and J lost 1 base, with 6 bases between them. CDR3 amino acids: CASSLRVSYEQYF. The CDR3 nucleotides read TGTGCCAGCAGCTTACGGGTGTCCTACGAGCAGTACTTC.